This T cell receptor beta chain was observed in a study of OX40 agonist ivuxolimab in advanced cancers. Some background on the complete study: Ivuxolimab, which targeted the costimulatory receptor OX40 (CD134), was an agonistic, fully human IgG2 monoclonal antibody. Prior anti-PD-1, anti-PD-L1 or anti-CTLA-4 therapy was permitted, and checkpoint inhibitors had been received by more than 35% of dose-escalation patients. Intravenous ivuxolimab was administered to patients every 2 weeks at six dose levels: 0.01, 0.1, 0.3, 1.5, 3 and 10 mg/kg. Of the 50 to 55 patients in dose escalation, some 20 had hepatocellular carcinoma, some 15 had melanoma, 9 had renal cell carcinoma and 9 had head and neck cancer. Partial responses occurred in three dose-escalation patients, of whom one had hepatocellular carcinoma and two had cutaneous melanoma. The paper covers the monotherapy dose-escalation part of the phase I ivuxolimab trial, which included N ≈ 50 patients. The dose-escalation cohort was 80% to 90% male with a mean age of approximately 60 years, ranging from roughly 23 to 85. The purpose of peripheral TCRbeta sequencing was to test whether ivuxolimab changed TCR sequence diversity and led to clonal T-cell expansion.

The full study reports these points: At doses of 0.1 to 3.0 mg/kg, clonal expansion of both CD4+ and CD8+ blood T cells was observed from baseline to week 6. Antigen specificity was not determined for the clonally expanded peripheral T cells. Partial responders in the 0.1-3.0 mg/kg groups had among the lowest normalized peripheral clonal expansion, especially among CD8+ T cells. Low levels of normalized T-cell clonal expansion were also seen in some patients who did not respond. On average, CD8+ T cells showed more expanded clones than CD4+ T cells after ivuxolimab.

On this clone itself: No antigen is known for it. No base qualities exist here, and no much larger clone lies one base off it.

Patients with a history of autoimmune disease or receiving systemic immunosuppression were excluded from the trial. In every dose cohort, peripheral blood was drawn for TCR sequencing at baseline, cycle 4 day 1, and cycle 7 day 1. The samples were taken from a phase I, first-in-human, multicenter, open-label dose-escalation trial of ivuxolimab. Adults with locally advanced or metastatic melanoma, renal cell, hepatocellular, or head and neck squamous cell carcinoma were enrolled in the trial. Before TCR sequencing, CD4+ T cells and CD8+ T cells from peripheral blood were sorted into separate populations. The germline V gene gives CDR1 as SGHRS and CDR2 as YFSETQ. From the cysteine through the phenylalanine, the CDR3 covers 15 amino acids. The entry retains the CDR3 DNA only, 45 bases that are in frame from base 1. The junction shows trimming of 0 bases on V and 2 bases on J, plus 9 bases between the germline ends.

Genomic DNA was extracted from sorted cells for sequencing of the TCRbeta CDR3 region. The immunoSEQ Assay was used to sequence the TCRbeta CDR3 regions. Sourced from immuneACCESS, this table was stored by TCRdb with only in-frame sequences that have V and J called. A share of the clones is absent; for the studies checked, an unresolved V gene accounts for under half, and the remainder has no known explanation. This sample has around 80,000 clones in its table, and approximately 86% of those were observed once. The ten largest make up just over 2.5% of the sample. This specimen consisted of CD4+ or CD8+ T cells sorted from blood, obtained in a trial of the OX40 agonist ivuxolimab. The sequence was obtained from an adult with an advanced solid tumor such as melanoma, head and neck, liver or kidney cancer. The chain joins TRBV5-1 to TRBJ2-1; TRBD1 is perhaps the D gene, given 6 matching bases. The nucleotides read TGCGCCAGCAGCTTGGTCGGACAGCCCTACAATGAGCAGTTCTTC. Translated, it gives CASSLVGQPYNEQFF.